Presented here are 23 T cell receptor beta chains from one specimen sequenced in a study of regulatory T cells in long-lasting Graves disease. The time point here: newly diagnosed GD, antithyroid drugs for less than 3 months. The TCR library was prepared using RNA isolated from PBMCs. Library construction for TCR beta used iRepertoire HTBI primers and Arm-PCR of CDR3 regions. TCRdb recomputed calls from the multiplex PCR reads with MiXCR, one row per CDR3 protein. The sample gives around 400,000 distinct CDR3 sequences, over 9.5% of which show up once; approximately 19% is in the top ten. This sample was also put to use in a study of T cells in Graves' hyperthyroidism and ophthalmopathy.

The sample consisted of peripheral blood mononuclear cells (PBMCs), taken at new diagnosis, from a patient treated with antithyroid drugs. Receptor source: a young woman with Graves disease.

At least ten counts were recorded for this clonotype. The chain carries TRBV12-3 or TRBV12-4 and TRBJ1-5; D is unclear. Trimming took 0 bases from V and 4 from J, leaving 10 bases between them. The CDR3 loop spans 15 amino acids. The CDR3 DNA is TGTGCCAGCAGTTTAGCCTCTATTATTAATCAGCCCCAGCATTTT. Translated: CASSLASIINQPQHF.

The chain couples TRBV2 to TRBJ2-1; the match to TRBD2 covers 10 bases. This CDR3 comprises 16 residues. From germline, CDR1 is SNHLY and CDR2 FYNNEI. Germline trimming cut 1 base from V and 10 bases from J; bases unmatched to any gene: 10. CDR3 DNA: TGTGCCAGCAGTGAAGTTAGCGGGGGGCCCTGGGGAGAGCAGTTCTTC. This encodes CASSEVSGGPWGEQFF.

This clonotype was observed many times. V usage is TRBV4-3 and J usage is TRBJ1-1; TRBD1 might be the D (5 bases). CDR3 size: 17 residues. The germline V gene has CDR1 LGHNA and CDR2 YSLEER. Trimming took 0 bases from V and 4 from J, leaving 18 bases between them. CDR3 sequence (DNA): TGCGCCAGCAGCCAAGAAGTCGCAGGGATGAGGTCCACTGAAGCTTTCTTT. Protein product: CASSQEVAGMRSTEAFF.

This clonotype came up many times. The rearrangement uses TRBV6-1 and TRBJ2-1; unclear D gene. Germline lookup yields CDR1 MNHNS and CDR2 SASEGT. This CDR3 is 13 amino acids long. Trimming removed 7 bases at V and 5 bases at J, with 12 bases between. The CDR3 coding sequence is TGTGCCAGCACCCATACAGAAAACAATGAGCAGTTCTTC. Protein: CASTHTENNEQFF.

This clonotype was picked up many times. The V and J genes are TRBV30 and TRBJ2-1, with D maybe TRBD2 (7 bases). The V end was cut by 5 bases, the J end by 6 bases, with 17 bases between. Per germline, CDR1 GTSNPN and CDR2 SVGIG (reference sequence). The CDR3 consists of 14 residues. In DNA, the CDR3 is TGTGCCTGGGCTTTGGGCGGGGGCTTCAATGAGCAGTTCTTC. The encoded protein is CAWALGGGFNEQFF.

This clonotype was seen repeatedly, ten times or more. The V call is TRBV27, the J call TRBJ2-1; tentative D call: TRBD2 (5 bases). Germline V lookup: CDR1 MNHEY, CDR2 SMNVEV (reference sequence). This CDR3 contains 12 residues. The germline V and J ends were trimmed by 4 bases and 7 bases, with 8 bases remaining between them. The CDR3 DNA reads TGTGCCAGCAGTTCCGAGGGTAATGAGCAGTTCTTC. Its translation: CASSSEGNEQFF.

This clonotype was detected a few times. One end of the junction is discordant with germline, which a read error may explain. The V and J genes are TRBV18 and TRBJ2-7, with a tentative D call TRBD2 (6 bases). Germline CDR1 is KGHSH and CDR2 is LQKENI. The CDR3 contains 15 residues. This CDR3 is CASSPLPGERFEQYF. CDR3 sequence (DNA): TGTGCCAGTTCACCACTTCCGGGAGAACGCTTCGAGCAGTACTTC.

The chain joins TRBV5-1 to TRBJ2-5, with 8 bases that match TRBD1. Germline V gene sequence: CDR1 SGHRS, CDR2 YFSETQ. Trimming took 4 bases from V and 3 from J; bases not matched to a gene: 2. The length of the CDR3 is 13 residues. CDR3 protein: CASSQGAEETQYF. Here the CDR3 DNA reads TGCGCCAGCAGCCAGGGGGCCGAAGAGACCCAGTACTTC.

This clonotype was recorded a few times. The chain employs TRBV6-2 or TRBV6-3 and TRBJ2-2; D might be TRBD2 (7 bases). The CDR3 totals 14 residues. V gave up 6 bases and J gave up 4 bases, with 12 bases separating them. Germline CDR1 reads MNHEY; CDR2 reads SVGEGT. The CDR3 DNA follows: TGTGCCAGCAGGAAGGGGGGGGTCACCGGGGAGCTGTTTTTT. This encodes CASRKGGVTGELFF.

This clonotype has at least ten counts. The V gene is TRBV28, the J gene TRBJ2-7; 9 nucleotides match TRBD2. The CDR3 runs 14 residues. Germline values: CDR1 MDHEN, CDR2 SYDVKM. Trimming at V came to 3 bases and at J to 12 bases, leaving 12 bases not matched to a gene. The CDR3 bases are TGTGCCAGCAGTTTGGAGCGGGGGGCGCTTTTTCGGTACTTC. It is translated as CASSLERGALFRYF.

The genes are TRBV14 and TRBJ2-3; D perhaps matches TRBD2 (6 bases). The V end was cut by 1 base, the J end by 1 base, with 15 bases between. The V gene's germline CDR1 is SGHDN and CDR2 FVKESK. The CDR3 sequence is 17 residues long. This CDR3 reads CASSQVLGGTGTDTQYF. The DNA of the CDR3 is TGTGCCAGCAGCCAAGTATTAGGCGGGACCGGCACAGATACGCAGTATTTT.

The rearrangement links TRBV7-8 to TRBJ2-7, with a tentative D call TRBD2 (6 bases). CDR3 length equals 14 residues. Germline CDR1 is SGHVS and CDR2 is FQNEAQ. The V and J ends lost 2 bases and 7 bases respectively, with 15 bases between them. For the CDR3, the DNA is TGTGCCAGCAGCTTATCCGGGGGTGTGTATGAGCAGTACTTC. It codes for CASSLSGGVYEQYF.

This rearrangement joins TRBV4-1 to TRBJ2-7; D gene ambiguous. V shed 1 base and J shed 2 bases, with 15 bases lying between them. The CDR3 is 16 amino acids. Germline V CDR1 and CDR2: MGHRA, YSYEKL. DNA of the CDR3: TGCGCCAGCAGCCAAGTGATCCCAAAAGGAGCCTACGAGCAGTACTTC. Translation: CASSQVIPKGAYEQYF.

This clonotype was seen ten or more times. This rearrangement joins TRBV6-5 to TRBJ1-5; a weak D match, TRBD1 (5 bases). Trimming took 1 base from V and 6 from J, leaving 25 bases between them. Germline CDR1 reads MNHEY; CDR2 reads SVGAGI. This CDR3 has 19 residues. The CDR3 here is CASSYYGSGPRLKVQPQHF. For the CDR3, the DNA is TGTGCCAGCAGTTACTACGGCTCAGGGCCCCGTTTAAAGGTTCAGCCCCAGCATTTT.

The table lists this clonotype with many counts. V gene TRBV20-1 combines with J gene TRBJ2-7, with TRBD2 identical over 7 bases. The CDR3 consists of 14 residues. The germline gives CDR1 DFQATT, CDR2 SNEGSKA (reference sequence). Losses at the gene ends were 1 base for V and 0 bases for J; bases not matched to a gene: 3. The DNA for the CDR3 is TGCAGTGCTAGAGGCCAGCGGGACTCCTACGAGCAGTACTTC. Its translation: CSARGQRDSYEQYF.

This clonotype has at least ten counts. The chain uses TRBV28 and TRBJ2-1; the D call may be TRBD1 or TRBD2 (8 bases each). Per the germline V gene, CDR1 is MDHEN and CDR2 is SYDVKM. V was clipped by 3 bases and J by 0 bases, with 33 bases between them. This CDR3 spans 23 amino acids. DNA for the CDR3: TGTGCCAGCAGTTTCCCGGGGGGGGGACAGGTCCATTTTGGGCCGGCCTCCTACAATGAGCAGTTCTTC. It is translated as CASSFPGGGQVHFGPASYNEQFF.

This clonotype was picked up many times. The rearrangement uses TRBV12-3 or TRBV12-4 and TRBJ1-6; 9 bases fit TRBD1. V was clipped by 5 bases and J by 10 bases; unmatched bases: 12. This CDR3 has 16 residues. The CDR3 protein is CASSIGPTGGRSPLHF. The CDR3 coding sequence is TGTGCCAGCAGTATCGGCCCGACAGGGGGTAGGTCACCCCTCCACTTT.

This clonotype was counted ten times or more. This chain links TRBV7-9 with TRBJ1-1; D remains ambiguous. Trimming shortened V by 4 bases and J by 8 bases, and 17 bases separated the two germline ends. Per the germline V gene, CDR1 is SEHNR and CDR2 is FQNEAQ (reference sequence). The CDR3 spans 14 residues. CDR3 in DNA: TGTGCCAGCAGCTCTATCGGGATAGATAAGGAAGCTTTCTTT. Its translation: CASSSIGIDKEAFF.

CDR3 residues: CASSPDRGIYNTEAFF. As DNA, the CDR3 is TGTGCCAGCAGCCCCGACAGGGGGATATACAACACTGAAGCTTTCTTT. This chain links TRBV7-2 with TRBJ1-1; 9 bases agree with TRBD1. The length of the CDR3 is 16 residues. After removal of 5 bases from V and 2 bases from J, the junction contained 9 bases not matched to a gene. In germline, CDR1 is SGHTA, CDR2 FQGNSA.

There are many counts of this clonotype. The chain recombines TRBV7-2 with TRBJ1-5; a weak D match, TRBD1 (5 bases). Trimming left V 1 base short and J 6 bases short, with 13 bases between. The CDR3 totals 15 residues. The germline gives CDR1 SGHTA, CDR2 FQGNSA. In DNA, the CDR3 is TGTGCCAGCAGCTTAGAGGCAGGGCCTTTTCAGCCCCAGCATTTT. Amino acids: CASSLEAGPFQPQHF.

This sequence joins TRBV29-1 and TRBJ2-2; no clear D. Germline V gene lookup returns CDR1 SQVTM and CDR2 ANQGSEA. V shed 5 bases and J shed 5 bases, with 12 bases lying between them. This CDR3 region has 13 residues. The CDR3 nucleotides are TGCAGCGTTCGTGGGATAGGAACCGGGGAGCTGTTTTTT. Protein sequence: CSVRGIGTGELFF.

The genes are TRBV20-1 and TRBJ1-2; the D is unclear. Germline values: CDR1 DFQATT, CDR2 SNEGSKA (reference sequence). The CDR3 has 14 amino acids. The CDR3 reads CRADTTAINYGYTF. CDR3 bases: TGCAGGGCCGACACTACAGCCATTAACTATGGCTACACCTTC.

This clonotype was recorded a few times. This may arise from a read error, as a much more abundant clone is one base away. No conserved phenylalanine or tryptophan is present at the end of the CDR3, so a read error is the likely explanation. The CDR3 sequence is CASRPRWGQGAETEAFS. CDR3 DNA: TGTGCCAGCAGGCCTCGCTGGGGGCAGGGGGCAGAAACTGAAGCTTTCTCT. The chain recombines TRBV6-1 with TRBJ1-1; 8 positions agree with TRBD1. CDR3 length equals 17 residues. The germline V gene has CDR1 MNHNS and CDR2 SASEGT. The V gene end was trimmed by 6 bases and the J gene end by 5 bases; junction bases not matched to a gene: 17.